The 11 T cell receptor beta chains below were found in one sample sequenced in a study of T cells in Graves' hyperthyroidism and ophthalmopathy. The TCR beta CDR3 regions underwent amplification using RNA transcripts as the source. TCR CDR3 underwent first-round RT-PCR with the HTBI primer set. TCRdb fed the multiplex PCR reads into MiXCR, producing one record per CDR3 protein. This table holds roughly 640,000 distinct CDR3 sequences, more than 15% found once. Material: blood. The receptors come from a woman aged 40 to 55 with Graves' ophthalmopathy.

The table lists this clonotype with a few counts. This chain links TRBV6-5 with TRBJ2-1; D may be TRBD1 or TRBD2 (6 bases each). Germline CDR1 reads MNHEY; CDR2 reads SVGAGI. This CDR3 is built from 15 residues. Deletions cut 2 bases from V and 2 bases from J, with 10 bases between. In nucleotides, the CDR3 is TGTGCCAGCAGTTACGGAGGGGGTACCTACAATGAGCAGTTCTTC. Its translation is CASSYGGGTYNEQFF.

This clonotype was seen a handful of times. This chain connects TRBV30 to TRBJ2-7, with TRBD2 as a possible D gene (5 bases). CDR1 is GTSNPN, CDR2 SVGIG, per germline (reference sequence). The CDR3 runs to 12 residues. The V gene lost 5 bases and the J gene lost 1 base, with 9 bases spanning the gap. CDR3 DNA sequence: TGTGCCTGGGCCCGGGGATCCTACGAGCAGTACTTC. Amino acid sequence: CAWARGSYEQYF. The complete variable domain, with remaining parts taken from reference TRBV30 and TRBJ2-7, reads SQTIHQWPATLVQPVGSPLSLECTVEGTSNPNLYWYRQAAGRGLQLLFYSVGIGQISSEVPQNLSASRPQDRQFILSSKKLLLSDSGFYLCAWARGSYEQYFGPGTRLTVT.

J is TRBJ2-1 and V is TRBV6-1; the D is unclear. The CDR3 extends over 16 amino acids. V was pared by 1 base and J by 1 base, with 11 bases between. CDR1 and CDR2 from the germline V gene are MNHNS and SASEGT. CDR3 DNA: TGTGCCAGCAGTGAAGGGTTGGCAGGTTCCTACAATGAGCAGTTCTTC. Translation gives CASSEGLAGSYNEQFF.

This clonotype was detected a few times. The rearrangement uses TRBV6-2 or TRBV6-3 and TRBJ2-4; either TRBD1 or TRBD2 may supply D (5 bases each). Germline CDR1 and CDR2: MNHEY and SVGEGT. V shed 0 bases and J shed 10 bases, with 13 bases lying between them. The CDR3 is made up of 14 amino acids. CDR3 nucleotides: TGTGCCAGCAGTTACTCCGGGGCAACAGGAATTCAGTACTTC. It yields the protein CASSYSGATGIQYF.

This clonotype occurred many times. The CDR3 is CASSERGGGSVNEQFF. DNA of the CDR3: TGTGCCAGCAGTGAAAGGGGGGGGGGTAGCGTTAATGAGCAGTTCTTC. The genes are TRBV6-1 and TRBJ2-1, with a possible D match to TRBD2 (7 bases). The germline V gene has CDR1 MNHNS and CDR2 SASEGT. Trimming took off 2 bases at V and 7 bases at J, with 18 bases between the two ends. This CDR3 has 16 amino acids.

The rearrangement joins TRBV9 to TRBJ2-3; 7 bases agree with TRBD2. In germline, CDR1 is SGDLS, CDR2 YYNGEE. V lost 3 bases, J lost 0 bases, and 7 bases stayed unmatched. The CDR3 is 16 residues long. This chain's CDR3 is CASSGNSGFSTDTQYF. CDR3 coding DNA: TGTGCCAGCAGCGGGAATAGCGGGTTTAGCACAGATACGCAGTATTTT.

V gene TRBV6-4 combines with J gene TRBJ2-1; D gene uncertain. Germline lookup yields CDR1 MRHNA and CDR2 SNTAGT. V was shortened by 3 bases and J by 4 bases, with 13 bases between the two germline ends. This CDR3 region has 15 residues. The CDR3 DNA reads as TGTGCCAGCAGTGAGGATGGTTCGGATTACAATGAGCAGTTCTTC. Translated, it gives CASSEDGSDYNEQFF.

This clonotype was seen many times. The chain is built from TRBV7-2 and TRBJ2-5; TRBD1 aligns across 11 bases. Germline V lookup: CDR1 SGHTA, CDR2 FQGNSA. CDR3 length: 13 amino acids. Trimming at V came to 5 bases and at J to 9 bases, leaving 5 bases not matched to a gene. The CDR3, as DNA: TGTGCCAGCAGCCCGGGACAGGGGGTGGCCCAGTACTTC. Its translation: CASSPGQGVAQYF.

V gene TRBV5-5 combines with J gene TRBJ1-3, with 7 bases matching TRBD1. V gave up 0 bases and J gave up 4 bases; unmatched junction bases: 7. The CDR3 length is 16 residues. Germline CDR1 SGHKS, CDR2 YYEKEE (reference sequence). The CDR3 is CASSLVQGVRGNTIYF. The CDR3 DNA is TGTGCCAGCAGCTTGGTCCAGGGGGTTAGAGGAAACACCATATATTTT.

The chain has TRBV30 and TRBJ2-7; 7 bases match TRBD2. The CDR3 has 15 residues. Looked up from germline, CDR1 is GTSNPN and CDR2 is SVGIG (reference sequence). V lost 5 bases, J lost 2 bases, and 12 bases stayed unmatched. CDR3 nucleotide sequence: TGTGCCTGGCAAAAGGGGAGGGATCCTCCCTACGAGCAGTACTTC. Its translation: CAWQKGRDPPYEQYF.

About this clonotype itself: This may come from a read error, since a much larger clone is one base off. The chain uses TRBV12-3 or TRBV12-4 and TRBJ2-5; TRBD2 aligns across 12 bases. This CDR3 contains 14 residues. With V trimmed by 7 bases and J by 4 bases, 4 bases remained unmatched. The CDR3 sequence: CASNLLAGGETQYF. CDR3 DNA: TGTGCCAGCAATCTACTAGCGGGGGGAGAGACCCAGTACTTC.